The text below deals with one T cell receptor beta chain. This specimen comes from a study of glioma-infiltrating T cells after dendritic cell vaccination. At the level of the study: Dendritic cell vaccination trial patients had either newly diagnosed or recurrent glioblastoma.

Time point denoted: after dendritic cell vaccination, including at tumor progression/relapse. The CDR3 length is 16 residues. In germline, CDR1 is SGHDT, CDR2 YYEEEE. Germline trimming cut 6 bases from V and 1 base from J; bases unmatched to any gene: 11. Assay used: immunoSEQ multiplex PCR; TCRdb lists only in-frame clones, some missing. Counted here are tens of thousands of clones, about nine tenths occurring once; the ten biggest clones make up around 2.4%. This receptor was identified in a human donor with glioblastoma. V and J are TRBV5-6 and TRBJ2-3; 7 bases match TRBD2. The source was blood, collected after dendritic cell vaccination. CDR3 in amino acids: CASTPRSTSGTDTQYF. DNA for the CDR3: TGTGCCAGCACCCCTAGGTCTACTAGCGGCACAGATACGCAGTATTTT.